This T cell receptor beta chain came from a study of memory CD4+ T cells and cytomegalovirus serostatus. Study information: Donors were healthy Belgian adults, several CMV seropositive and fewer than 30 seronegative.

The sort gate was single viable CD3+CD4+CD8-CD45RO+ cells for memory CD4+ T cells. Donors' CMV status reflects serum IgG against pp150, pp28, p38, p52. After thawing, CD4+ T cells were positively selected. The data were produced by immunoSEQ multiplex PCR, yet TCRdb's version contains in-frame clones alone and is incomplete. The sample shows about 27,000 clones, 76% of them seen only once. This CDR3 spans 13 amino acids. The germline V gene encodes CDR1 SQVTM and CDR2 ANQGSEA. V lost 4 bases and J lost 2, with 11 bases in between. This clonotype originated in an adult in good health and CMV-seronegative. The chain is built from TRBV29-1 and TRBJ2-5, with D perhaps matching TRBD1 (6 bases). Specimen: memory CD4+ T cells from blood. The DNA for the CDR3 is TGCAGCGTTGCGACAGGTACTCAAGAGACCCAGTACTTC. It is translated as CSVATGTQETQYF. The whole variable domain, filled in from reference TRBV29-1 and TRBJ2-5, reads SAVISQKPSRDICQRGTSLTIQCQVDSQVTMMFWYRQQPGQSLTLIATANQGSEATYESGFVIDKFPISRPNLTFSTLTVSNMSPEDSSIYLCSVATGTQETQYFGPGTRLLVL.